The clone carrying this T cell receptor beta chain was picked up one time. This CDR3 has 16 amino acids. CDR1 is SGDLS and CDR2 is YYNGEE in the germline V gene. Losses at the gene ends were 2 bases for V and 7 bases for J; bases not matched to a gene: 11. From RNA transcripts, TCR beta CDR3 regions were amplified. The HTBI set primed first-round TCR CDR3 RT-PCR. TCRdb used MiXCR to reprocess the multiplex PCR reads, holding one entry per CDR3 protein. Here the sample spans around 500,000 distinct CDR3 sequences, 20% to 25% being singletons. This entry comes from a study of T cells in Graves' hyperthyroidism and ophthalmopathy. A patient was excluded if there was uncontrolled infection, other autoimmune disease, pregnancy or lactation.

The sequence came from a woman between 65 and 79 years old with Graves' ophthalmopathy. The rearrangement links TRBV9 to TRBJ1-4; 7 bases are shared with TRBD1. The sequencing sample was made of blood. The CDR3 loop is CASSVSSGTVREKLFF. CDR3 sequence (DNA): TGTGCCAGCAGCGTCTCCTCCGGGACAGTACGTGAAAAACTGTTTTTT. The full variable domain, with the rest looked up from reference TRBV9 and TRBJ1-4, is DSGVTQTPKHLITATGQRVTLRCSPRSGDLSVYWYQQSLDQGLQFLIQYYNGEERAKGNILERFSAQQFPDLHSELNLSSLELGDSALYFCASSVSSGTVREKLFFGSGTQLSVL.